This T cell receptor (beta chain) was identified in a study of control samples from healthy donors and cancer patients. TCRdb's copy holds only in-frame clones and misses some; the assay was immunoSEQ multiplex PCR. There are 90,000 or so clones in the sample; about 88% occur only once, and approximately 7.6% lies in the top ten. Germline-derived CDR1 and CDR2 are SGDLS and YYNGEE. The CDR3 contains 15 residues. The V and J ends lost 0 bases and 0 bases respectively, with 8 bases between them. The source is a woman aged 55-69 years in good health. This chain connects TRBV9 to TRBJ2-3; D remains ambiguous. The sequenced material came from blood. The CDR3 region is CASSVGAFSTDTQYF. CDR3 sequence (DNA): TGTGCCAGCAGCGTAGGGGCCTTTAGCACAGATACGCAGTATTTT.